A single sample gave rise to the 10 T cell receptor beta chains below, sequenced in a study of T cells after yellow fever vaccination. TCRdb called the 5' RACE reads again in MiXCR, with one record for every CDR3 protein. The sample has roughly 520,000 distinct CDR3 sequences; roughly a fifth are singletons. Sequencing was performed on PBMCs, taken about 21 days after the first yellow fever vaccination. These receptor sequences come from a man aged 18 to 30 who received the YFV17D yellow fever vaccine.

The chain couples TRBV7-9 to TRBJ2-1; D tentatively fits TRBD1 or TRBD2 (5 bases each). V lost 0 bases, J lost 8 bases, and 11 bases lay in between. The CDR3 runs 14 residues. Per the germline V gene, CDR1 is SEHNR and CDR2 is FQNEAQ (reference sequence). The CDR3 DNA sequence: TGTGCCAGCAGCTTAGCTCCAGGGAGCTATGAGCAGTTCTTC. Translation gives CASSLAPGSYEQFF.

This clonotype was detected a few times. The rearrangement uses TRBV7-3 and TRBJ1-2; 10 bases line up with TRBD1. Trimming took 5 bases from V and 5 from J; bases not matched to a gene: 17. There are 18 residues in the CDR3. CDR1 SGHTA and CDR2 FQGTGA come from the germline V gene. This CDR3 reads CASSPHSGQGIYSYGYTF. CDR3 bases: TGTGCCAGCAGCCCTCACTCGGGACAGGGGATATATTCGTATGGCTACACCTTC.

CDR3 region: CASSLPWDTLLDTQYF. In DNA form, the CDR3 reads TGTGCCAGCAGCCTACCTTGGGACACCCTTTTAGATACGCAGTATTTT. The V call is TRBV11-2, the J call TRBJ2-3; possible D gene TRBD1, 6 bases. Germline V CDR1 and CDR2: SGHAT, FQNNGV. The CDR3 is 16 amino acids. V was pared by 5 bases and J by 5 bases, with 20 bases between.

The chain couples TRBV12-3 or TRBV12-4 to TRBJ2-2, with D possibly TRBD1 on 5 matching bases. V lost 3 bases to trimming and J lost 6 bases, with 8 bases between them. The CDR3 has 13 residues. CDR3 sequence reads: CASSFQGSGELFF. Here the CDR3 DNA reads TGTGCCAGCAGTTTCCAGGGTTCCGGGGAGCTGTTTTTT.

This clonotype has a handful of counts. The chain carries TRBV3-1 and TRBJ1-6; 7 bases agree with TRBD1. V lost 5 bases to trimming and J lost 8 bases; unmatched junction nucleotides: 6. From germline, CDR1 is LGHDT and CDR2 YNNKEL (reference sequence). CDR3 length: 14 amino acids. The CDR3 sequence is CASSSGTDYSPLHF. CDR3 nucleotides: TGTGCCAGCAGCTCCGGGACAGACTATTCACCCCTCCACTTT.

CDR3 protein: CSARDASGSGADTQYF. CDR3 DNA: TGCAGTGCTAGAGATGCTAGCGGAAGTGGGGCAGATACGCAGTATTTT. V is TRBV20-1 and J is TRBJ2-3; TRBD2 agrees at 7 bases. The CDR3 length is 16 residues. The germline CDR1 and CDR2 sequences are DFQATT and SNEGSKA (reference sequence). The ends lost 0 bases at V and 4 bases at J; junction bases unmatched: 10.

The chain's CDR3 is CASSVRRTMNTEAFF. In DNA, the CDR3 is TGTGCCAGCAGCGTTAGACGGACAATGAACACTGAAGCTTTCTTT. J is TRBJ1-1 and V is TRBV7-9, with D perhaps TRBD1 (5 bases). Trimming removed 5 bases from V and 0 bases from J, with 13 bases in between. CDR1 is SEHNR and CDR2 is FQNEAQ in the germline V gene (reference sequence). The CDR3 consists of 15 residues.

The CDR3 protein is CASERGSPSYEQYF. CDR3 DNA: TGTGCCAGCGAGCGCGGCTCCCCCTCCTACGAGCAGTACTTC. This chain joins TRBV6-2 or TRBV6-3 and TRBJ2-7; D unresolved. The CDR3 has 14 residues. Between the trimmed V and J ends, which lost 8 bases and 0 bases, there was a span of 14 bases. Germline V gives CDR1 MNHEY, CDR2 SVGEGT.

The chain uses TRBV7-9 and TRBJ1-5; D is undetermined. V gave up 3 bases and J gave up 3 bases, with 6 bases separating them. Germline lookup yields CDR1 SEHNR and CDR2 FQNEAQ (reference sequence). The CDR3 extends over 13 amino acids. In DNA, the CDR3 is TGTGCCAGCAGCTTCGGGATCAATCAGCCCCAGCATTTT. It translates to CASSFGINQPQHF.

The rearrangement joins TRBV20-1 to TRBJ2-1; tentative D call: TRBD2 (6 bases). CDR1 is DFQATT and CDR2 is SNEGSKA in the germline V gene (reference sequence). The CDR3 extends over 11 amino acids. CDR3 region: CRGGPWDEQFF. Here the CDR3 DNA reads TGCAGGGGAGGCCCCTGGGATGAGCAGTTCTTC.